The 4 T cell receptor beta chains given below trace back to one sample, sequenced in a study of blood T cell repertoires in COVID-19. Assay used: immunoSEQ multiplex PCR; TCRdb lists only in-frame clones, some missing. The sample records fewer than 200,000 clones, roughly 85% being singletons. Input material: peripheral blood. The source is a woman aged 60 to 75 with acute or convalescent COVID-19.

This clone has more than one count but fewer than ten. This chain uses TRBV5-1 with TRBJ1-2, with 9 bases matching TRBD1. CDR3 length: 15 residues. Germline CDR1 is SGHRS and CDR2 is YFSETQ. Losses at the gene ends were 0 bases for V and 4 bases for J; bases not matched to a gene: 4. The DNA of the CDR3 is TGCGCCAGCAGCTTGGGACAGGGGGTCGGCTATGGCTACACCTTC. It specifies CASSLGQGVGYGYTF.

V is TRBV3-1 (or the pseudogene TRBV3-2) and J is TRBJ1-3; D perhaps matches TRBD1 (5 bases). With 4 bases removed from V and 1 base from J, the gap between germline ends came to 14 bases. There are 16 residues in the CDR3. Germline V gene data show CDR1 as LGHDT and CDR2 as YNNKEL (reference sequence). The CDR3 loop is CASSPGGSQSGNTIYF. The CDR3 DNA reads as TGTGCCAGCAGCCCGGGGGGGAGTCAATCTGGAAACACCATATATTTT.

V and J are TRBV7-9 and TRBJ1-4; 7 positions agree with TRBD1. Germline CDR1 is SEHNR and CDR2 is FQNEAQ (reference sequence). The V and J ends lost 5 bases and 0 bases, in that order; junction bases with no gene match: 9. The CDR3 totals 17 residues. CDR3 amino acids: CASSPRGGFATNEKLFF. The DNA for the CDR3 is TGTGCCAGCAGCCCACGAGGGGGCTTTGCAACTAATGAAAAACTGTTTTTT.

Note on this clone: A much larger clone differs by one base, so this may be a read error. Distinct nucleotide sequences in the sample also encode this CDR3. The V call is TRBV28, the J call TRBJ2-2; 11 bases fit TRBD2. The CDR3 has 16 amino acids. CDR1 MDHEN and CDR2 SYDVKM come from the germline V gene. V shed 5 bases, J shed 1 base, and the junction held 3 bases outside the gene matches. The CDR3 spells CASSGGLAVNTGELFF. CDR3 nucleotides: TGTGCCAGCAGTGGGGGACTAGCGGTGAACACCGGGGAGCTGTTTTTT.